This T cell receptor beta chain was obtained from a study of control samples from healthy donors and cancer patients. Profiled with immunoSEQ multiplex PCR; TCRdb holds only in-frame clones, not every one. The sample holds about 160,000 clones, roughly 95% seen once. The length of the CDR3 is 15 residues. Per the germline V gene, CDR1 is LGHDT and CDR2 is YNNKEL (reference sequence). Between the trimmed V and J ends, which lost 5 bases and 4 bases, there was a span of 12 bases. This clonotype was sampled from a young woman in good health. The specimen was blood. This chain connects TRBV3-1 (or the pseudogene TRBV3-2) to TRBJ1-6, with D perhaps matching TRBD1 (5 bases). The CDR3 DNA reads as TGTGCCAGCAGCGGGACTTTATTGTATAATTCACCCCTCCACTTT. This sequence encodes CASSGTLLYNSPLHF.